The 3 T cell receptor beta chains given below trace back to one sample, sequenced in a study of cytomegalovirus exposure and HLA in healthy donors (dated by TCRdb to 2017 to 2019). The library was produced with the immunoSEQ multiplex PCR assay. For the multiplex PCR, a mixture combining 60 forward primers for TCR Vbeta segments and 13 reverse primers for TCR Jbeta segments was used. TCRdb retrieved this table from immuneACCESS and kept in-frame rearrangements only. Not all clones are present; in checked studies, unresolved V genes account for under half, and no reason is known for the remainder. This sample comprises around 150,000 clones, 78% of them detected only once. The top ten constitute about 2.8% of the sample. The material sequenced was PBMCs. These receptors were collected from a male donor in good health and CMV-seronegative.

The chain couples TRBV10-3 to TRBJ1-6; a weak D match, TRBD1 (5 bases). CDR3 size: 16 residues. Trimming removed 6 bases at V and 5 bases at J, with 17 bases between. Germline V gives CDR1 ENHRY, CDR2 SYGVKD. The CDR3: CAISEPGLRNNSPLHF. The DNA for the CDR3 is TGTGCCATCAGCGAACCGGGACTCCGGAATAATTCACCCCTCCACTTT.

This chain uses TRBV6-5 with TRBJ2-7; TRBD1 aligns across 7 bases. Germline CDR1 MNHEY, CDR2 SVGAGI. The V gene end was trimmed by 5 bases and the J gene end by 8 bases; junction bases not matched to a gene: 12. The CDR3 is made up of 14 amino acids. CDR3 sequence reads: CASSQTGLYRKQYF. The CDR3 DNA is TGTGCCAGCAGTCAGACAGGGCTCTACAGGAAGCAGTACTTC.

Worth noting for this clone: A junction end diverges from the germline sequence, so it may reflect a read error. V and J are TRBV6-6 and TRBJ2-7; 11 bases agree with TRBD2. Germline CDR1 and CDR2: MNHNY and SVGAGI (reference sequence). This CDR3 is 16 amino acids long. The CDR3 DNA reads TGTGCCCGCAGTTACTCACTAGCGGGAGCTTCCTACGAGCAGTACTTC. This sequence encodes CARSYSLAGASYEQYF.